The subject of this entry is one TCR beta chain. The antigen is unknown. Patients affected by ophthalmopathy presented a Clinical Activity Score of at least 3, a NOSPECS grade of at least 4, and disease duration below 3 months. The CDR3 consists of 15 residues. Germline V gene lookup returns CDR1 MDHEN and CDR2 SYDVKM. With 6 bases removed from V and 0 bases from J, the gap between germline ends came to 12 bases. The data were taken from a study of T cells in Graves' hyperthyroidism and ophthalmopathy. Study conclusions and caveats: Blood held most thyroid clonotypes expanded above 0.001 frequency.

TCR beta CDR3 region amplification was performed from RNA transcripts. The HTBI primer set served for first-round RT-PCR of the TCR CDR3. TCRdb reprocessed the multiplex PCR reads via MiXCR and lists one record per CDR3 protein. The table includes 250,000 to 350,000 distinct CDR3 sequences, approximately 20% detected once. The sequence was obtained from a man aged 30 to 45 with Graves' ophthalmopathy. This chain uses TRBV28 with TRBJ2-4; D is undetermined. Specimen: blood. The CDR3 DNA sequence: TGTGCCAGCAGCCAATTGTATCTAGCCAAAAACATTCAGTACTTC. It encodes CASSQLYLAKNIQYF.